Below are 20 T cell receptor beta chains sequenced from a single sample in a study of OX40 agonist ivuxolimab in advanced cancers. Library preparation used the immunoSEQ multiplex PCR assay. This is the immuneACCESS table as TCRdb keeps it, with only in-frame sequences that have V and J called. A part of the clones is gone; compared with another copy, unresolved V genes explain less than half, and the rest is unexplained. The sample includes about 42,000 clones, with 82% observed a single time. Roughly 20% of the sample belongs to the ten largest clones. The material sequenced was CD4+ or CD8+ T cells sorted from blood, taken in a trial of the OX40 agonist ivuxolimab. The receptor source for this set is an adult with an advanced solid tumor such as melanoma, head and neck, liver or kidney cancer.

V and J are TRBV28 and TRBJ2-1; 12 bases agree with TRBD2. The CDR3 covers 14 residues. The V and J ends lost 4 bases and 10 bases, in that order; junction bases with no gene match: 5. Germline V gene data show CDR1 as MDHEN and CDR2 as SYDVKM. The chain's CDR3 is CASSSSGRVREQFF. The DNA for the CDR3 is TGTGCCAGCAGTTCTAGCGGGAGGGTCAGGGAGCAGTTCTTC. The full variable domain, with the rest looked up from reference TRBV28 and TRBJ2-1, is DVKVTQSSRYLVKRTGEKVFLECVQDMDHENMFWYRQDPGLGLRLIYFSYDVKMKEKGDIPEGYSVSREKKERFSLILESASTNQTSMYLCASSSSGRVREQFFGPGTRLTVL.

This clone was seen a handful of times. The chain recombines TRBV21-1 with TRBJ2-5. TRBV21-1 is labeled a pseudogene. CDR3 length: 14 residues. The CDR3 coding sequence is TGTGCCAGCAGCAAAGGACGGGGCCGCGAGACCCAGTACTTC. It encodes CASSKGRGRETQYF.

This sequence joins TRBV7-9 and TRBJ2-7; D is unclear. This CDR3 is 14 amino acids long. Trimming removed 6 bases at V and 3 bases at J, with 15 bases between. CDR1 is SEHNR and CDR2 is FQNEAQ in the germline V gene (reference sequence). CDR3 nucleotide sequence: TGTGCCAGCAGTCCAACCCACCGGATCTACGAGCAGTACTTC. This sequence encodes CASSPTHRIYEQYF.

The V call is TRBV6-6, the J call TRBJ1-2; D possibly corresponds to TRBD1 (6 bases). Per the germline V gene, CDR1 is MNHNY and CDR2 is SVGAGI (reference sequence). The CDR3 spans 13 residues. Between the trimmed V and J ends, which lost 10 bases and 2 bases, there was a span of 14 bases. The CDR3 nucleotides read TGTGCCACCTCGGCACAGGGAAACTATGGCTACACCTTC. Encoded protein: CATSAQGNYGYTF.

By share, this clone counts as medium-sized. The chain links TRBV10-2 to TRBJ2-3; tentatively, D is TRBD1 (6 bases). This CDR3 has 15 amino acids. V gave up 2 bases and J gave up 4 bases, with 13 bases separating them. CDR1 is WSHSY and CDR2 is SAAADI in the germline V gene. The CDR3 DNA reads TGCGCCAGCAGTGAGCCGGACAGATTGGCAGATACGCAGTATTTT. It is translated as CASSEPDRLADTQYF.

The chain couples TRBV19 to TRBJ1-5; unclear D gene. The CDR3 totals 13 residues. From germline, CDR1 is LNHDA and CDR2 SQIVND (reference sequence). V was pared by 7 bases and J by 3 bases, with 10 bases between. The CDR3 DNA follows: TGTGCCAGTACTTACACTTTCAATCAGCCCCAGCATTTT. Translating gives CASTYTFNQPQHF.

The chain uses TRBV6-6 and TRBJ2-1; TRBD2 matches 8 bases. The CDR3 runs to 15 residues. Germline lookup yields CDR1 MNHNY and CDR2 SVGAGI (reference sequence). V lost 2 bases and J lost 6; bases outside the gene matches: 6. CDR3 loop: CASSYLAGGRNEQFF. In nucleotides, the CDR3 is TGTGCCAGCAGTTACCTGGCGGGGGGCCGCAATGAGCAGTTCTTC.

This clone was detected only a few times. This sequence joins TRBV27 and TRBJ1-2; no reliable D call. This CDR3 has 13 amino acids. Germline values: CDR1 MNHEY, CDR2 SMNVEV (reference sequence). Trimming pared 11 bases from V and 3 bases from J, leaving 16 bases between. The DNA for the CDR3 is TGTGCCTCCCGCGTCAGTTTCGACTATGGCTACACCTTC. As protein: CASRVSFDYGYTF.

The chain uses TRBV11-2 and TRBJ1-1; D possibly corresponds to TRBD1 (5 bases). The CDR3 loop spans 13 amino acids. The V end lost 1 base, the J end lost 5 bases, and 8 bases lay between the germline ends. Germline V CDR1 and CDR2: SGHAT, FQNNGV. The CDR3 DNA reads TGTGCCAGCAGCTTAGGACGGGGGACTGAAGCTTTCTTT. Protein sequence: CASSLGRGTEAFF.

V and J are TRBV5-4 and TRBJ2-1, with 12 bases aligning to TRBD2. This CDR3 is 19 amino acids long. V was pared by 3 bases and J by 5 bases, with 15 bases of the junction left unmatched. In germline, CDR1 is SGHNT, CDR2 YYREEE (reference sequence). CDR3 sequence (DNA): TGTGCCAGCAGCTGGACCTTTAGCCGACTAGCGGGAGAGGACAATGAGCAGTTCTTC. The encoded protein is CASSWTFSRLAGEDNEQFF.

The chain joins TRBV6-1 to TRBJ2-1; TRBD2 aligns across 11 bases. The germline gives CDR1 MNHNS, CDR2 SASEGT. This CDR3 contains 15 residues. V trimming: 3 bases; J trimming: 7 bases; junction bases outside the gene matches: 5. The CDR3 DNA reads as TGTGCCAGCAGTGACCCTAGCGGGGGGACTAATGAGCAGTTCTTC. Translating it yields CASSDPSGGTNEQFF.

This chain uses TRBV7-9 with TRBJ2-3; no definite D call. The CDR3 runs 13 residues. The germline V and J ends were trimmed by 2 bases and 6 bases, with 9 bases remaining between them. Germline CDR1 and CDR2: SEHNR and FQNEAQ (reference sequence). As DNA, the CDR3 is TGTGCCAGCAGCTTACAGTCCGCGGATACGCAGTATTTT. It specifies CASSLQSADTQYF.

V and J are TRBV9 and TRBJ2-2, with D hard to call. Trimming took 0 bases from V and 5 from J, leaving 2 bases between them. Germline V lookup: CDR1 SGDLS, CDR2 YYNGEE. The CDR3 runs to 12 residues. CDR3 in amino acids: CASSVATGELFF. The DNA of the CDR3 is TGTGCCAGCAGCGTAGCGACCGGGGAGCTGTTTTTT.

The CDR3 sequence: CASSIGGGETQYF. The CDR3, as DNA: TGTGCCAGTAGTATTGGGGGGGGAGAGACCCAGTACTTC. V is TRBV19 and J is TRBJ2-5; 7 bases are a match to TRBD2. This CDR3 is 13 amino acids long. The trim removed 3 bases at V and 4 bases at J, leaving 2 bases unmatched. The germline V gene has CDR1 LNHDA and CDR2 SQIVND (reference sequence).

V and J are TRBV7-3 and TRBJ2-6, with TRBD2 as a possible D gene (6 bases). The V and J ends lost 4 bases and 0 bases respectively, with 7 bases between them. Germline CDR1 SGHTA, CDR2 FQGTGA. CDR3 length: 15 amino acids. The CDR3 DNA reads TGTGCCAGCAGCTCCGGGGGCTCTGGGGCCAACGTCCTGACTTTC. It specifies CASSSGGSGANVLTF.

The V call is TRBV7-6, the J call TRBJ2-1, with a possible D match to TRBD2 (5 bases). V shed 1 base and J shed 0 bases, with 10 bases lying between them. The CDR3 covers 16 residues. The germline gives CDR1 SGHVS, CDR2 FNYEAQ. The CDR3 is CASSLGSGFSYNEQFF. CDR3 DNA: TGTGCCAGCAGCTTAGGGTCGGGGTTCTCCTACAATGAGCAGTTCTTC.

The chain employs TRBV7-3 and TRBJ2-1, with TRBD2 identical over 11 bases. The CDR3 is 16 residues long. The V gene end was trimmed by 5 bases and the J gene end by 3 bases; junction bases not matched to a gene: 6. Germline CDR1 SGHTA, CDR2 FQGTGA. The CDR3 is CASSPIAGGLYNEQFF. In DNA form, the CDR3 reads TGTGCCAGCAGCCCCATAGCGGGGGGGCTCTACAATGAGCAGTTCTTC.

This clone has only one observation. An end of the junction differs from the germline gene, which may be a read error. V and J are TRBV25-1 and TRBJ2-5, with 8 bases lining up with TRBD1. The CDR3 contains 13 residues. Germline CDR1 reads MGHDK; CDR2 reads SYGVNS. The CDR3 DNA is TGTGCCAGTAGTGGACAGGGAAGAGAGACCCAGTACTTC. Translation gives CASSGQGRETQYF.

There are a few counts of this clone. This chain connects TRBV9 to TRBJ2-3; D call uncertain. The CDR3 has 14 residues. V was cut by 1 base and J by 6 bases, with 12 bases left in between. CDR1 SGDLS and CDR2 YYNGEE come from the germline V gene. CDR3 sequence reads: CASSVNPLGDTQYF. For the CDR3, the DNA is TGTGCCAGCAGCGTAAACCCCCTAGGGGATACGCAGTATTTT.

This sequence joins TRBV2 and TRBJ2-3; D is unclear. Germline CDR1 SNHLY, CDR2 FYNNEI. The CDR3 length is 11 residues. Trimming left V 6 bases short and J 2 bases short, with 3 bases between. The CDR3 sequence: CASRLTDTQYF. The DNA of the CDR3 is TGTGCCAGCAGGCTCACAGATACGCAGTATTTT.